This TCR beta chain comes out of a study of cytomegalovirus exposure and HLA in healthy donors. General study results and limits: Among the CMV-associated chains, three were confirmed in vitro as specific for CMV antigens. The TCR clusters that emerged in the first cohort tended, a later analysis found, to co-occur in the approximately 130 validation repertoires. Most sequenced TCRs were rare (though some public TCRs occurred in many donors). According to reports, the classifier identified cytomegalovirus status with high specificity and sensitivity.

On this clone: Its antigen is unidentified.

Some clones are missing from TCRdb's copy, which holds only in-frame ones; the method was immunoSEQ multiplex PCR. The sample has 150,000 to 200,000 clones; about 96% are singletons. The TCR originated in a woman aged 18-30 years in good health and CMV-seronegative. The sequenced sample was PBMCs.

Here the CDR3 reads CASSKGQGAQGETQYF. The CDR3 bases are TGTGCCAGCAGTAAAGGACAGGGGGCTCAAGGAGAGACCCAGTACTTC. This chain joins TRBV5-8 and TRBJ2-5, with TRBD1 identical over 11 bases. Germline assignment: CDR1 SGHTS and CDR2 YDEGEE. After removal of 5 bases from V and 4 bases from J, the junction contained 10 bases not matched to a gene. The CDR3 has 16 residues.